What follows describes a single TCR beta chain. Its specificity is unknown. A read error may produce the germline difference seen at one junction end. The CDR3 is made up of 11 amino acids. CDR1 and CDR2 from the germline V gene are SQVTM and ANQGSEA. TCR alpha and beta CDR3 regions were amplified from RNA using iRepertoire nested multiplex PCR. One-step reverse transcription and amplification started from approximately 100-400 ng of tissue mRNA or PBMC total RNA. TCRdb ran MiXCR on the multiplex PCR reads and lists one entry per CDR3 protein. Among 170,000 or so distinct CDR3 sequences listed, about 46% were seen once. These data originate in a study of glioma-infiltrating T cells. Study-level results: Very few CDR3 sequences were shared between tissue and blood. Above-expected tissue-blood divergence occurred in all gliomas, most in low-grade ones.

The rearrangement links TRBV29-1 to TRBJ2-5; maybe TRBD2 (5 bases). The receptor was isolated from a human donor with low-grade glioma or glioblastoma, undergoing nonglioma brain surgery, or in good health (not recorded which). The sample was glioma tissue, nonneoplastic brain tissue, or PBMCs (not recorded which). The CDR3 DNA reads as TGCAGCGTTGCCTGGGGAGAGAGCCAGTACTTC. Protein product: CSVAWGESQYF.